The 22 T cell receptor beta chains reported below all come from one sample, sequenced in a study of shared clonotypes between healthy human individuals. Sequencing was performed with immunoSEQ multiplex PCR; in TCRdb, only in-frame clones are kept and a portion is missing. In the table there are roughly 1,500,000 clones, approximately 98% of which are singletons. The sequenced sample consisted of naive CD4+ T cells sorted from blood. Stated subset: CD45RA+ positively selected. These receptors were obtained from a young man in good health.

The gene calls are TRBV5-4 and TRBJ2-5, with 9 bases lining up with TRBD2. The CDR3 totals 16 residues. The V gene's germline CDR1 is SGHNT and CDR2 YYREEE (reference sequence). J lost 3 bases, V lost 3 bases, and 9 bases had no gene match. DNA of the CDR3: TGTGCCAGCAGCTCGCCAGGGCGGGAGGGGGAAGAGACCCAGTACTTC. This translates into CASSSPGREGEETQYF.

The chain recombines TRBV7-2 with TRBJ1-4; 8 nucleotides line up with TRBD1. The germline gives CDR1 SGHTA, CDR2 FQGNSA. The CDR3 length is 15 residues. V lost 2 bases and J lost 7; bases outside the gene matches: 6. The CDR3: CASSLQGASGEKLFF. CDR3 DNA: TGTGCCAGCAGCTTACAGGGGGCGAGCGGTGAAAAACTGTTTTTT.

Worth noting for this clone: At the DNA level, this CDR3 is encoded by other sequences in the same sample as well. V is TRBV29-1 and J is TRBJ2-3; a possible D gene is TRBD1 (5 bases). The V and J ends lost 5 bases and 3 bases respectively, with 9 bases between them. The CDR3 runs to 12 residues. Germline V gene data show CDR1 as SQVTM and CDR2 as ANQGSEA. The CDR3 region has the DNA TGCAGCGTTACGGCAGGGACAGATACGCAGTATTTT. It codes for CSVTAGTDTQYF.

This chain connects TRBV28 to TRBJ2-5; possibly TRBD1 or TRBD2 for D (5 bases each). Germline CDR1 and CDR2: MDHEN and SYDVKM. V was trimmed by 7 bases and J by 1 base, leaving 10 bases between them. The CDR3 spans 13 residues. CDR3 nucleotide sequence: TGTGCCAGCACGAGGGGCAGCCAAGAGACCCAGTACTTC. It yields the protein CASTRGSQETQYF.

The J gene is TRBJ2-7, the V gene TRBV9; tentatively, D is TRBD1 (5 bases). The ends were cut back, 0 bases at V and 6 bases at J, with 13 bases in the middle. The CDR3 totals 14 residues. The germline V gene encodes CDR1 SGDLS and CDR2 YYNGEE. CDR3 in amino acids: CASSVGVTGSEQYF. The DNA of the CDR3 is TGTGCCAGCAGCGTAGGGGTAACAGGCTCCGAGCAGTACTTC. The variable domain in full, completed from reference TRBV9 and TRBJ2-7, reads DSGVTQTPKHLITATGQRVTLRCSPRSGDLSVYWYQQSLDQGLQFLIQYYNGEERAKGNILERFSAQQFPDLHSELNLSSLELGDSALYFCASSVGVTGSEQYFGPGTRLTVT.

The chain has TRBV7-3 and TRBJ2-5; 10 positions agree with TRBD1. The V gene's germline CDR1 is SGHTA and CDR2 FQGTGA. J was trimmed by 5 bases and V by 3 bases; bases with no gene match: 6. The CDR3 runs to 15 residues. The CDR3 bases are TGTGCCAGCAGCTTGGGGACAGGGGTCGGGGAGACCCAGTACTTC. Translating it yields CASSLGTGVGETQYF.

The chain couples TRBV18 to TRBJ2-1; D perhaps matches TRBD1 (6 bases). V was shortened by 0 bases and J by 3 bases, with 15 bases between the two germline ends. Germline V gene lookup returns CDR1 KGHSH and CDR2 LQKENI. The CDR3 spans 17 residues. The DNA of the CDR3 is TGTGCCAGCTCACCACCGATAGGCGGACAGAACTACAATGAGCAGTTCTTC. Its protein is CASSPPIGGQNYNEQFF.

This clone was found once. The V call is TRBV6-6, the J call TRBJ1-1, with a weak D call TRBD1 (6 bases). With 0 bases removed from V and 8 bases from J, the gap between germline ends came to 10 bases. CDR3 length: 13 amino acids. CDR1 and CDR2 (germline): MNHNY, SVGAGI (reference sequence). The CDR3 DNA reads TGTGCCAGCAGTTACTCGTTTACAGGGGAAGCTTTCTTT. This translates into CASSYSFTGEAFF.

The chain is built from TRBV7-8 and TRBJ2-2; weak D call: TRBD2 (6 bases). V lost 5 bases and J lost 5, with 12 bases in between. There are 14 residues in the CDR3. CDR1 is SGHVS and CDR2 is FQNEAQ in the germline V gene. The CDR3: CASSALASTGELFF. The CDR3 nucleotides are TGTGCCAGCAGCGCACTAGCTTCAACCGGGGAGCTGTTTTTT.

The rearrangement uses TRBV6-1 and TRBJ1-1; D might be TRBD1 (6 bases). Trimming stripped 7 bases from V and 5 bases from J, with 11 bases between. The CDR3 runs 12 residues. CDR1 and CDR2 (germline): MNHNS, SASEGT. The chain's CDR3 is CASKYRATEAFF. CDR3 nucleotide sequence: TGTGCCAGCAAGTACAGGGCGACTGAAGCTTTCTTT.

CDR3 DNA: TGTGCCAGCAGCTTATACCCCGACACTGAAGCTTTCTTT. Protein: CASSLYPDTEAFF. This chain joins TRBV7-3 and TRBJ1-1; unclear D gene. There are 13 residues in the CDR3. V lost 2 bases to trimming and J lost 3 bases, with 7 bases between them. Looked up from germline, CDR1 is SGHTA and CDR2 is FQGTGA.

This rearrangement joins TRBV10-3 to TRBJ2-1; D call uncertain. This CDR3 region has 13 residues. The V end lost 4 bases, the J end lost 3 bases, and 7 bases lay between the germline ends. Germline lookup yields CDR1 ENHRY and CDR2 SYGVKD. The DNA for the CDR3 is TGTGCCATCAGTGTGACGGGCTACAATGAGCAGTTCTTC. Encoded protein: CAISVTGYNEQFF.

Points on this clone: The sample holds other DNA sequences that translate to the same CDR3. The chain combines TRBV6-5 with TRBJ2-1; the match to TRBD2 covers 14 bases. V shed 2 bases, J shed 6 bases, and the junction held 0 bases outside the gene matches. CDR1 is MNHEY, CDR2 SVGAGI, per germline. There are 15 residues in the CDR3. The CDR3 protein is CASSYGTSGSNEQFF. The CDR3 region has the DNA TGTGCCAGCAGTTACGGGACTAGCGGGAGCAATGAGCAGTTCTTC.

The chain carries TRBV7-6 and TRBJ2-1, with 7 bases identical to TRBD1. V shed 6 bases, J shed 0 bases, and the junction held 8 bases outside the gene matches. CDR3 length: 16 residues. Germline CDR1 reads SGHVS; CDR2 reads FNYEAQ. In DNA, the CDR3 is TGTGCCAGCAGACTCGGGACAGAGAGCTCCTACAATGAGCAGTTCTTC. Translated: CASRLGTESSYNEQFF. The full variable domain, completed using reference TRBV7-6 and TRBJ2-1, is GAGVSQSPRYKVTKRGQDVALRCDPISGHVSLYWYRQALGQGPEFLTYFNYEAQQDKSGLPNDRFSAERPEGSISTLTIQRTEQRDSAMYRCASRLGTESSYNEQFFGPGTRLTVL.

This chain links TRBV28 with TRBJ1-5; maybe TRBD1 (6 bases). This CDR3 has 15 amino acids. Trimming left V 5 bases short and J 6 bases short, with 17 bases between. The germline CDR1 and CDR2 sequences are MDHEN and SYDVKM. The CDR3 coding sequence is TGTGCCAGCAGTACCATTGGGGGGCGGATTCAGCCCCAGCATTTT. This codes for CASSTIGGRIQPQHF. Filled out from reference TRBV28 and TRBJ1-5, the complete variable domain reads DVKVTQSSRYLVKRTGEKVFLECVQDMDHENMFWYRQDPGLGLRLIYFSYDVKMKEKGDIPEGYSVSREKKERFSLILESASTNQTSMYLCASSTIGGRIQPQHFGDGTRLSIL.

This rearrangement joins TRBV27 to TRBJ2-7; 8 positions agree with TRBD2. This CDR3 region has 14 residues. With V trimmed by 7 bases and J by 2 bases, 7 bases remained unmatched. CDR1 is MNHEY and CDR2 is SMNVEV in the germline V gene (reference sequence). For the CDR3, the DNA is TGTGCCAGCATGAGGCTAGCGGGTACCTACGAGCAGTACTTC. It encodes CASMRLAGTYEQYF.

The V gene is TRBV28, the J gene TRBJ1-5; TRBD1 agrees at 8 bases. The CDR3 sequence is 14 residues long. The germline V gene encodes CDR1 MDHEN and CDR2 SYDVKM. V was clipped by 8 bases and J by 6 bases; unmatched bases: 9. The CDR3, as DNA: TGTGCCAGCGGACGCCAGGGGGCCACTCAGCCCCAGCATTTT. It specifies CASGRQGATQPQHF.

This chain links TRBV11-2 with TRBJ2-3; D possibly corresponds to TRBD2 (6 bases). Germline CDR1 reads SGHAT; CDR2 reads FQNNGV. CDR3 size: 14 residues. Trimming took 2 bases from V and 4 from J, leaving 10 bases between them. DNA of the CDR3: TGTGCCAGCAGCTTAAGGCGGGACCCAGATACGCAGTATTTT. Protein product: CASSLRRDPDTQYF. Variable domain in full (rest from reference TRBV11-2 and TRBJ2-3): EAGVAQSPRYKIIEKRQSVAFWCNPISGHATLYWYQQILGQGPKLLIQFQNNGVVDDSQLPKDRFSAERLKGVDSTLKIQPAKLEDSAVYLCASSLRRDPDTQYFGPGTRLTVL.

The chain combines TRBV10-2 with TRBJ2-2, with TRBD2 matching over 9 bases. With 6 bases clipped from V and 6 bases from J, the junction kept 5 bases outside the gene matches. Germline V gene sequence: CDR1 WSHSY, CDR2 SAAADI. CDR3 length equals 14 residues. The CDR3 sequence is CASRIAGVSGELFF. In DNA form, the CDR3 reads TGCGCCAGCAGGATAGCGGGAGTGTCCGGGGAGCTGTTTTTT.

This clone was observed a few times. An end of the junction does not agree with germline; a read error may underlie this. The chain is built from TRBV14 and TRBJ1-4; TRBD1 matches at 8 bases. The CDR3 has 16 residues. CDR1 and CDR2 from the germline V gene are SGHDN and FVKESK. Here the CDR3 reads CASSQDPGQANQKLFF. For the CDR3, the DNA is TGTGCCAGCAGTCAAGACCCGGGACAGGCGAACCAGAAACTGTTTTTT.

This clone has only one observation. This sequence joins TRBV6-5 and TRBJ1-1; maybe TRBD1 (5 bases). The ends were cut back, 2 bases at V and 6 bases at J, with 16 bases in the middle. The CDR3 totals 15 residues. Germline V gene lookup returns CDR1 MNHEY and CDR2 SVGAGI. The CDR3 bases are TGTGCCAGCAGTTACGAGCGGGGGAAGAGCGCTGAAGCTTTCTTT. Protein: CASSYERGKSAEAFF.

V is TRBV2 and J is TRBJ1-3; D unclear. This CDR3 has 15 residues. Per the germline V gene, CDR1 is SNHLY and CDR2 is FYNNEI. The V and J ends lost 4 bases and 0 bases respectively, with 10 bases between them. The CDR3 sequence: CASSGESGSGNTIYF. The CDR3 region has the DNA TGTGCCAGCAGTGGGGAGTCGGGCTCTGGAAACACCATATATTTT.